A single T cell receptor (beta chain) is shown here with its context. The sample belongs to a study of blood T cell repertoires in COVID-19. Study-wide background: Samples representing acute and convalescent COVID-19 were sourced from the United States, Italy and Spain. PBMCs, B-cell-depleted T cells, or T cells were the source of the cDNA or gDNA that made up the material.

The germline V gene encodes CDR1 SGHVT and CDR2 SQSDAQ. This CDR3 contains 16 residues. V lost 0 bases and J 2 bases, leaving 10 bases between the germline ends. In the original processing: Amplification from reference gene primers served as the basis for estimated nucleated cell counts. Profiled with immunoSEQ multiplex PCR; TCRdb holds only in-frame clones, not every one. That table supplies the V and J calls and clone size; D and trimming were determined from the DNA. The data contain around 190,000 clones, 65% to 90% of them seen just once; the ten biggest clones take up less than 15%. This sequence originates from a human donor in a cohort sampled during active COVID-19. This chain connects TRBV7-4 to TRBJ1-4; D possibly corresponds to TRBD1 (5 bases). Sequenced sample: peripheral blood. CDR3 amino acids: CASSLAGGSTNEKLFF. CDR3 DNA sequence: TGTGCCAGCAGCTTAGCGGGGGGATCGACTAATGAAAAACTGTTTTTT.